Listed below are T cell receptor beta chains from one sample, sequenced in a study of OX40 agonist ivuxolimab in advanced cancers. The data were produced by immunoSEQ multiplex PCR, yet TCRdb's version contains in-frame clones alone and is incomplete. The sample gives 25,000 to 40,000 clones, roughly 84% of which show up once; about 20% is in the top ten. The source was CD4+ or CD8+ T cells sorted from blood, collected in a trial of the OX40 agonist ivuxolimab. These receptors originate from an adult with an advanced solid tumor such as melanoma, head and neck, liver or kidney cancer. The CDR3 runs from the conserved cysteine through the conserved F or W. D genes are given only for firm matches. Not all rows give a size; the values are once, few, many and, for expanded clones, a class.

D: .
J: TRBJ1-2
size: once
V: TRBV2
CDR3: CASRTGVNYGYTF
DNA: TGTGCCAGCAGGACAGGCGTTAACTATGGCTACACCTTC

D: TRBD2
J: TRBJ2-2
size: .
V: TRBV2
CDR3: CASSAYGGAAGELFF
DNA: TGTGCCAGCAGCGCATACGGGGGGGCGGCCGGGGAGCTGTTTTTT

D: .
J: TRBJ1-1
size: once
V: TRBV27
CDR3: CASIGQMNTEAFF
DNA: TGTGCCAGCATCGGACAGATGAACACTGAAGCTTTCTTT

D: .
J: TRBJ2-7
size: .
V: TRBV28
CDR3: CASSFLTPGTRDYEQYF
DNA: TGTGCCAGCAGTTTCCTGACGCCCGGGACACGCGACTACGAGCAGTACTTC

D: .
J: TRBJ1-1
size: .
V: TRBV5-4
CDR3: CASSSWNTEAFF
DNA: TGTGCCAGCAGCTCTTGGAACACTGAAGCTTTCTTT

D: .
J: TRBJ2-3
size: .
V: TRBV6-4
CDR3: CASSARSTDTQYF
DNA: TGTGCCAGCAGTGCGAGGAGCACAGATACGCAGTATTTT

D: .
J: TRBJ2-7
size: .
V: TRBV19
CDR3: CASSIDAGTYEQYF
DNA: TGTGCCAGTAGTATAGATGCCGGGACCTACGAGCAGTACTTC

D: TRBD1
J: TRBJ1-2
size: .
V: TRBV6-1
CDR3: CASPGTGDGYTF
DNA: TGTGCCAGCCCCGGGACAGGGGACGGCTACACCTTC

D: TRBD1
J: TRBJ2-7
size: .
V: TRBV7-2
CDR3: CASSFWTGPREQYF
DNA: TGTGCCAGCAGCTTCTGGACAGGGCCCCGCGAGCAGTACTTC

D: TRBD1
J: TRBJ2-1
size: .
V: TRBV4-3
CDR3: CASSQEGDRVDNEQFF
DNA: TGCGCCAGCAGCCAAGAGGGGGACAGGGTCGACAATGAGCAGTTCTTC

D: TRBD1
J: TRBJ2-7
size: .
V: TRBV28
CDR3: CASKGGRYEQYF
DNA: TGTGCCAGCAAAGGGGGCCGCTACGAGCAGTACTTC

D: TRBD1
J: TRBJ2-1
size: .
V: TRBV28
CDR3: CASNRGRTGADNEQFF
DNA: TGTGCCAGCAACCGGGGGAGGACAGGGGCAGACAATGAGCAGTTCTTC

D: TRBD1
J: TRBJ2-7
size: once
V: TRBV27
CDR3: CASSLSSGTGVYEQYF
DNA: TGTGCCAGCAGTTTATCTTCCGGGACAGGGGTTTACGAGCAGTACTTC

D: .
J: TRBJ2-3
size: .
V: TRBV28
CDR3: CASSFSRDGGRITDTQYF
DNA: TGTGCCAGCAGTTTCTCACGGGATGGGGGGCGCATCACAGATACGCAGTATTTT

D: .
J: TRBJ1-2
size: .
V: TRBV5-4
CDR3: CASSLSGGSGYTF
DNA: TGTGCCAGCAGCTTGTCAGGAGGCAGTGGCTACACCTTC

D: TRBD2
J: TRBJ2-7
size: .
V: TRBV9
CDR3: CASSAGGDHEQYF
DNA: TGTGCCAGCAGCGCGGGAGGGGATCACGAGCAGTACTTC

D: TRBD1
J: TRBJ2-3
size: once
V: TRBV5-1
CDR3: CASSPGQGTPTDTQYF
DNA: TGCGCCAGCAGCCCAGGACAGGGGACACCTACAGATACGCAGTATTTT

D: .
J: TRBJ1-3
size: once
V: TRBV7-9
CDR3: CASSLLQLSGSGNTIYF
DNA: TGTGCCAGCAGCCTATTACAGCTATCGGGCTCTGGAAACACCATATATTTT

D: .
J: TRBJ1-5
size: .
V: TRBV11-3
CDR3: CASAEGHSQPQHF
DNA: TGTGCCAGCGCAGAGGGGCATAGTCAGCCCCAGCATTTT

D: TRBD2
J: TRBJ2-3
size: .
V: TRBV5-6
CDR3: CASSSPTSGRADTQYF
DNA: TGTGCCAGCAGCTCTCCGACTAGCGGGAGGGCAGATACGCAGTATTTT

D: TRBD2
J: TRBJ2-1
size: .
V: TRBV5-6
CDR3: CASSLPGTRGLGSYNEQFF
DNA: TGTGCCAGCAGCTTGCCCGGGACTAGAGGATTGGGGTCCTACAATGAGCAGTTCTTC

D: .
J: TRBJ2-1
size: .
V: TRBV27
CDR3: CATKVFAYNEQFF
DNA: TGTGCCACAAAGGTGTTCGCCTACAATGAGCAGTTCTTC

D: TRBD1
J: TRBJ2-7
size: once
V: TRBV29-1
CDR3: CSVVAQGVYEQYF
DNA: TGCAGCGTTGTAGCACAGGGGGTTTACGAGCAGTACTTC

D: .
J: TRBJ2-7
size: .
V: TRBV7-9
CDR3: CASSPTRGEQYF
DNA: TGTGCCAGCAGCCCAACCCGGGGCGAGCAGTACTTC

D: .
J: TRBJ2-1
size: .
V: TRBV5-1
CDR3: CASSLELQPSDEQFF
DNA: TGCGCCAGCAGCTTGGAGTTACAGCCGTCGGATGAGCAGTTCTTC

D: TRBD2
J: TRBJ2-7
size: .
V: TRBV4-2
CDR3: CASSQGFTSGSYEQYF
DNA: TGTGCCAGCAGCCAAGGGTTCACTAGCGGATCCTACGAGCAGTACTTC

D: .
J: TRBJ1-1
size: .
V: TRBV29-1
CDR3: CSVRPVGTENTEAFF
DNA: TGCAGCGTCCGACCAGTGGGCACAGAGAACACTGAAGCTTTCTTT

D: .
J: TRBJ1-1
size: few
V: TRBV4-2
CDR3: CASSQGQLMNTEAFF
DNA: TGTGCCAGCAGCCAGGGTCAGTTAATGAACACTGAAGCTTTCTTT

D: .
J: TRBJ2-7
size: .
V: TRBV6-5
CDR3: CASSRVSPYEQYF
DNA: TGTGCCAGCAGTCGGGTCTCACCCTACGAGCAGTACTTC

D: .
J: TRBJ2-7
size: .
V: TRBV9
CDR3: CASSPASSRVDEQYF
DNA: TGTGCCAGCAGCCCCGCCTCCAGTCGGGTGGACGAGCAGTACTTC

D: .
J: TRBJ1-1
size: .
V: TRBV15
CDR3: CATSPRHLNTEAFF
DNA: TGTGCCACCAGCCCCCGACACCTGAACACTGAAGCTTTCTTT

D: .
J: TRBJ2-7
size: .
V: TRBV6-5
CDR3: CASSYGVVYEQYF
DNA: TGTGCCAGCAGTTACGGCGTAGTATACGAGCAGTACTTC

D: TRBD2
J: TRBJ2-1
size: .
V: TRBV9
CDR3: CASSAHPRTSGGYEQFF
DNA: TGTGCCAGCAGCGCGCACCCTCGGACTAGCGGGGGGTATGAGCAGTTCTTC

D: .
J: TRBJ2-1
size: .
V: TRBV4-2
CDR3: CASSQDYRTLNEQFF
DNA: TGTGCCAGCAGCCAAGATTATAGGACCCTCAATGAGCAGTTCTTC

D: .
J: TRBJ2-5
size: .
V: TRBV10-3
CDR3: CAISDRDSETQYF
DNA: TGTGCCATCTCCGACAGGGACTCCGAGACCCAGTACTTC

D: .
J: TRBJ2-3
size: .
V: TRBV7-2
CDR3: CASSLTPLPPDTQYF
DNA: TGTGCCAGCAGCCTCACTCCCCTGCCGCCAGATACGCAGTATTTT

D: .
J: TRBJ2-1
size: once
V: TRBV10-2
CDR3: CASSVGTPSNEQFF
DNA: TGCGCCAGCAGTGTCGGGACGCCCTCCAATGAGCAGTTCTTC

D: .
J: TRBJ2-3
size: .
V: TRBV28
CDR3: CASSFGGSTDTQYF
DNA: TGTGCCAGCAGTTTTGGCGGGAGCACAGATACGCAGTATTTT

D: .
J: TRBJ2-2
size: once
V: TRBV30
CDR3: CAWSSGSRNTGELFF
DNA: TGTGCCTGGAGTTCCGGGAGCAGGAACACCGGGGAGCTGTTTTTT

D: TRBD2
J: TRBJ2-1
size: .
V: TRBV4-2
CDR3: CASSQVLAGGPYNEQFF
DNA: TGTGCCAGCAGCCAAGTGCTAGCGGGAGGGCCTTACAATGAGCAGTTCTTC